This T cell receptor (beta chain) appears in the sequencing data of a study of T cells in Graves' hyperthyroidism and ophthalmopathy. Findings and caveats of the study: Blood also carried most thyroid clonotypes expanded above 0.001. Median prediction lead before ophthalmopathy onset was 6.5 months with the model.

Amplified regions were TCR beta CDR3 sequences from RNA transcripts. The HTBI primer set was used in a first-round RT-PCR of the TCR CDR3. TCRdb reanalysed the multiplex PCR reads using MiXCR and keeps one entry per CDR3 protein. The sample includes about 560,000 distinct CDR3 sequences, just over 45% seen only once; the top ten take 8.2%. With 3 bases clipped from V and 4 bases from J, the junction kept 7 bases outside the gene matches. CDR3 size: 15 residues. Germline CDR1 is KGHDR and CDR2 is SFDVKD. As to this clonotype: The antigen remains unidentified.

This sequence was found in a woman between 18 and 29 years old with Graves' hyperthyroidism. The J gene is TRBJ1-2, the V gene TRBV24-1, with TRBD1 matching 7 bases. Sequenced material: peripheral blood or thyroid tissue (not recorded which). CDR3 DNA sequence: TGTGCCACCAGTGATCCATTCGACAGGGTCTATGGCTACACCTTC. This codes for CATSDPFDRVYGYTF.